This is a list of T cell receptor beta chains from one sample in a study of T cells expressing NK-cell markers. TCRdb processed the 5' RACE reads again and assigns one entry to each CDR3 protein, with no DNA. Recorded for this sample: 300,000 to 450,000 distinct CDR3 sequences. What was sequenced was blood T cells: a sorted CD56 or NKG2C T cell subset, CD4+ or CD8+ T cells, or bulk PBMC T cells (not recorded which). Every receptor here comes from a man between 18 and 69 years old in good health. Both conserved end residues are part of each CDR3.

v_gene	j_gene	CDR3aa
TRBV12-3/TRBV12-4	TRBJ2-3	CASSFSGEGTDTQYF
TRBV20-1	TRBJ2-5	CSAREGYSQETQYF
TRBV20-1	TRBJ2-1	CSAHRPFLSSYNEQFF
TRBV5-6	TRBJ1-4	CASSFGDEKLFF
TRBV6-1	TRBJ2-3	CASSEYPFTDTQYF
TRBV24-1	TRBJ1-1	CATSQGNGPMNTEAFF
TRBV27	TRBJ1-1	CASSWTVSNTEAFF
TRBV28	TRBJ2-4	CASRETGAKNIQYF
TRBV2	TRBJ2-2	CASSETSGELFF
TRBV5-1	TRBJ1-1	CASRFNGQGAQDTEAFF
TRBV28	TRBJ2-5	CASSSRDSKETQYF
TRBV12-3/TRBV12-4	TRBJ2-2	CASSLKERGLFANTGELFF
TRBV5-1	TRBJ2-7	CASSPLMSGEPYEQYF
TRBV15	TRBJ1-1	CATSRLSGHNTEAFF
TRBV29-1	TRBJ2-3	CSARLPSSGGLNTQYF
TRBV30	TRBJ1-4	CAWSTGQGGEKLFF
TRBV5-6	TRBJ2-3	CASSLRGGARDTQYF
TRBV5-1	TRBJ2-7	CASSGGGLYEQYF
TRBV5-1	TRBJ2-5	CASSFSTSGGPQTQYF
TRBV25-1	TRBJ2-7	CASSEYGDRGYEQYF
TRBV7-9	TRBJ2-5	CASSQDSQWAETQYF
TRBV9	TRBJ2-2	CASSPQGAIGELFF
TRBV7-3	TRBJ2-2	CASSLTLSSGGAPGELFF
TRBV20-1	TRBJ1-2	CSARTSFGGQSGYTF
TRBV5-1	TRBJ1-1	CASSLDGWNTEAFF
TRBV7-7	TRBJ1-6	CASSPDRFSPLHF
TRBV20-1	TRBJ2-3	CSATPPTRQTDTQYF
TRBV6-1	TRBJ2-7	CASSERQARYEQYF
TRBV5-4	TRBJ1-4	CASSEGQNNEKLFF
TRBV27	TRBJ2-2	CASSPGTRDTGELFF
TRBV7-9	TRBJ1-2	CASSLGTTYGYTF
TRBV6-1	TRBJ1-2	CASSVDRTLTLNYGYTF
TRBV5-1	TRBJ1-6	CASSLRSVPNSPLHF
TRBV5-1	TRBJ2-1	CASSYRTLGDRNEQFF
TRBV5-1	TRBJ2-5	CASRPIPSGQETQYF
TRBV18	TRBJ2-2	CASSPIRQSNTGELFF
TRBV27	TRBJ2-7	CASIKDRAANEQYF
TRBV2	TRBJ2-5	CASRRGGAPETQYF
TRBV15	TRBJ2-5	CATSKGQGGETQYF
TRBV3-1	TRBJ2-2	CASRFYYANTGELFF
TRBV19	TRBJ2-3	CASRKLGSGADTQYF
TRBV12-3/TRBV12-4	TRBJ2-3	CASSLALRGLRFSTDTQYF
TRBV29-1	TRBJ2-4	CSVARQGLAKNIQYF
TRBV27	TRBJ2-3	CASSLAGLAVDTQYF
TRBV5-6	TRBJ1-5	CASSLLGRNQPQHF
TRBV12-3/TRBV12-4	TRBJ1-1	CASSPGRRAGATEAFF
TRBV5-1	TRBJ2-3	CASSFLSAGGKADTQYF
TRBV10-3	TRBJ2-7	CAVGTNSYEQYF
TRBV5-6	TRBJ2-3	CASSLEGGGALADTQYF
TRBV12-3/TRBV12-4	TRBJ1-1	CASTSGGLQNTEAFF
TRBV21-1	TRBJ2-4	CASSKTQSDGTAKNIQYF
TRBV7-2	TRBJ2-4	CASSFGPPENIQYF
TRBV15	TRBJ1-3	CATSRDMGGNDAIYF
TRBV29-1	TRBJ1-4	CSVARLDIGNEKLFF
TRBV18	TRBJ2-7	CASSPGFEQYF
TRBV5-6	TRBJ1-1	CASSFWGQPNTEAFF
TRBV7-2	TRBJ2-3	CASRTSVGTDTQYF
TRBV7-9	TRBJ1-2	CASSSSGGQNYGYTF
TRBV3-1	TRBJ2-3	CASRSSGGPVDTQYF